This is a list of T cell receptor beta chains from one sample in a study of Graves' ophthalmopathy and Graves' hyperthyroidism. From the multiplex PCR reads, TCRdb called clonotypes with MiXCR, one entry per CDR3 protein. The sample lists around 1.1 million distinct CDR3 sequences, 36% seen once, with approximately 10% in the top ten. The sample was peripheral blood or thyroid tissue (not recorded which). The receptors here all came from an adult man with Graves' hyperthyroidism. The CDR3 runs from the conserved cysteine through the conserved F or W. D genes are given only for firm matches. Part of the rows lack a size; the others show once, few, many or a class for expanded clones.

V gene: TRBV11-2; J gene: TRBJ2-5; D gene: TRBD2; clone size: many; CDR3 DNA: TGTGCCAGCAGCTTAGAAAGGAGAGCGGGAGTACAAGAGACCCAGTACTTC; CDR3 protein: CASSLERRAGVQETQYF
V gene: TRBV5-1; J gene: TRBJ1-2; D gene: -; clone size: many; CDR3 DNA: TGCGCCAGCAGAACAAAGGTGGGCTATGGCTACACCTTC; CDR3 protein: CASRTKVGYGYTF
V gene: TRBV28; J gene: TRBJ1-5; D gene: -; clone size: -; CDR3 DNA: TGTGCCAGCAGACTACAGGGAATCCAGCCCCAGCATTTT; CDR3 protein: CASRLQGIQPQHF
V gene: TRBV2; J gene: TRBJ2-3; D gene: TRBD1; clone size: -; CDR3 DNA: TGTGCCAGTACCGAACAGGGGGTAGGGGTGACAGATACGCAGTATTTT; CDR3 protein: CASTEQGVGVTDTQYF
V gene: TRBV20-1; J gene: TRBJ2-5; D gene: -; clone size: many; CDR3 DNA: TGCAGTGCTAGTACCCGAGAGGCGTACCAAGAGACCCAGTACTTC; CDR3 protein: CSASTREAYQETQYF
V gene: TRBV7-9; J gene: TRBJ1-2; D gene: -; clone size: many; CDR3 DNA: TGTGCCAGCAGCGGCAGACAGAGCTTATACGGCTACACCTTC; CDR3 protein: CASSGRQSLYGYTF
V gene: TRBV7-2; J gene: TRBJ2-7; D gene: -; clone size: few; CDR3 DNA: TGTGCCAGCAGTTACTCGTTGACAGGGACTAAGCCGGGAAAAAGCTCCTACGAGCAGTACTTC; CDR3 protein: CASSYSLTGTKPGKSSYEQYF
V gene: TRBV20-1; J gene: TRBJ2-7; D gene: TRBD1; clone size: -; CDR3 DNA: TGCAGTGCCAGCCCCCGGGACAGGGTGCTCTCGGGGGGCTCCTACGAGCAGTACTTC; CDR3 protein: CSASPRDRVLSGGSYEQYF
V gene: TRBV12-3/TRBV12-4; J gene: TRBJ2-7; D gene: -; clone size: -; CDR3 DNA: TGTGCCAGCAGTCGACAGAGGGGCGAGCAGTACTTC; CDR3 protein: CASSRQRGEQYF
V gene: TRBV7-8; J gene: TRBJ2-5; D gene: TRBD1; clone size: -; CDR3 DNA: TGTGCCAGCAGTTCTACAGGGGCCCAGTACTTC; CDR3 protein: CASSSTGAQYF
V gene: TRBV6-5; J gene: TRBJ2-5; D gene: -; clone size: few; CDR3 DNA: TGTGCCAGCAGGGACCCGCTTCGTGTCCAAGAGACCCAGTACTTC; CDR3 protein: CASRDPLRVQETQYF
V gene: TRBV29-1; J gene: TRBJ1-1; D gene: -; clone size: -; CDR3 DNA: TGCAGCGTTGGAAGGCTCTTAACCGGGGATGAAGCTTTCTTT; CDR3 protein: CSVGRLLTGDEAFF
V gene: TRBV12-3/TRBV12-4; J gene: TRBJ2-5; D gene: TRBD2; clone size: -; CDR3 DNA: TGTGCCAGCAGTGCCGACCGGGGGGGCGGAGAGACCCAGTACTTC; CDR3 protein: CASSADRGGGETQYF
V gene: TRBV7-6; J gene: TRBJ2-7; D gene: -; clone size: many; CDR3 DNA: TGTGCCAGCAGCTTAGCGTTCGGGGGAGGTTACGAGCAGTACTTC; CDR3 protein: CASSLAFGGGYEQYF
V gene: TRBV19; J gene: TRBJ2-2; D gene: -; clone size: few; CDR3 DNA: TGTGCCAGTAGTTCCCTGGGGGAAATCACCGGGGAGCTGTTTTTT; CDR3 protein: CASSSLGEITGELFF
V gene: TRBV9; J gene: TRBJ2-7; D gene: TRBD2; clone size: many; CDR3 DNA: TGTGCCAGCAGCGGGGGAGGGCACCCAGCAGCCGAGCAGTACTTC; CDR3 protein: CASSGGGHPAAEQYF
V gene: TRBV10-3; J gene: TRBJ1-2; D gene: TRBD1; clone size: -; CDR3 DNA: TGTGCCATCAGTGATTACAGGGGAGACACTGAAGCTAACTATGGCTACACCTTC; CDR3 protein: CAISDYRGDTEANYGYTF
V gene: TRBV5-1; J gene: TRBJ2-5; D gene: -; clone size: -; CDR3 DNA: TGTGCCAGCAGCACGGGGCGACAGCCCCAAGAGACCCAGTACTTC; CDR3 protein: CASSTGRQPQETQYF
V gene: TRBV10-3; J gene: TRBJ2-2; D gene: -; clone size: many; CDR3 DNA: TGTGCCATCAGTGAGGGACAGCTTATTTCGAACACCGGGGAGCTGTTTTTT; CDR3 protein: CAISEGQLISNTGELFF
V gene: TRBV20-1; J gene: TRBJ1-2; D gene: TRBD1; clone size: many; CDR3 DNA: TGCAGTGCTAGAGGAGGGGGCGCCGACCATGGCTACACCTTC; CDR3 protein: CSARGGGADHGYTF
V gene: TRBV5-6; J gene: TRBJ2-2; D gene: -; clone size: few; CDR3 DNA: TGTGCCAGCAGCTTGGACCCGGGGTACACCGGGGAGCTGTTTTTT; CDR3 protein: CASSLDPGYTGELFF
V gene: TRBV29-1; J gene: TRBJ2-2; D gene: -; clone size: -; CDR3 DNA: TGCAGCGTTGAGGGGTCCGGGGAGCTGTTTTTT; CDR3 protein: CSVEGSGELFF
V gene: TRBV25-1; J gene: TRBJ1-5; D gene: TRBD1; clone size: -; CDR3 DNA: TGTGCCAGCAGTGACCCCGGACAGGGTCGGCAGACCCAGCATTTT; CDR3 protein: CASSDPGQGRQTQHF
V gene: TRBV6-6; J gene: TRBJ1-4; D gene: TRBD1; clone size: many; CDR3 DNA: TGTGCCAGCAGTGACAGGGGAACTAATGAAAAACTGTTTTTT; CDR3 protein: CASSDRGTNEKLFF
V gene: TRBV7-2; J gene: TRBJ1-1; D gene: -; clone size: many; CDR3 DNA: TGTGCCAGCAGCCCATATTATGACACTGAAGCTTTCTTT; CDR3 protein: CASSPYYDTEAFF
V gene: TRBV7-4; J gene: TRBJ2-5; D gene: TRBD1; clone size: -; CDR3 DNA: TGTGCCAGCAGCCGACAGGGGGCCAATCAGCCCCAGTACTTC; CDR3 protein: CASSRQGANQPQYF
V gene: TRBV7-2; J gene: TRBJ2-2; D gene: -; clone size: once; CDR3 DNA: TGTGCCAGCAGCGCCCCACTCGGGTCGACTACCGGGGGGCTGTTTTTT; CDR3 protein: CASSAPLGSTTGGLFF
V gene: TRBV10-3; J gene: TRBJ2-5; D gene: TRBD1; clone size: -; CDR3 DNA: TGTGCCATCAGTGTTCCAGGGGGCGCGGAGACCCAGTACTTC; CDR3 protein: CAISVPGGAETQYF
V gene: TRBV27; J gene: TRBJ1-1; D gene: -; clone size: -; CDR3 DNA: TGTGCCAGCAGACCCGGATTGAACACTGAAGCTTTCTTT; CDR3 protein: CASRPGLNTEAFF
V gene: TRBV6-5; J gene: TRBJ1-5; D gene: TRBD1; clone size: few; CDR3 DNA: TGTGCCAGCAGTTTGAACGCGCAGGGGGGGAATCAGCCCCAGCATTTT; CDR3 protein: CASSLNAQGGNQPQHF
V gene: TRBV7-9; J gene: TRBJ1-5; D gene: -; clone size: -; CDR3 DNA: TGTGCCAGCAGCTTGTATCCCGGGGTCAGCAATCAGCCCCAGCATTTT; CDR3 protein: CASSLYPGVSNQPQHF
V gene: TRBV15; J gene: TRBJ1-5; D gene: -; clone size: many; CDR3 DNA: TGTGCCACCAGCAGAGATATAGATCCGGGGGAGAGCAATCAGCCCCAGCATTTT; CDR3 protein: CATSRDIDPGESNQPQHF
V gene: TRBV4-2; J gene: TRBJ2-7; D gene: TRBD1; clone size: -; CDR3 DNA: TGTGCCAGCAGCCAAGTAACAGGGGGCCACTCCTACGAGCAGTACTTC; CDR3 protein: CASSQVTGGHSYEQYF
V gene: TRBV11-2; J gene: TRBJ2-7; D gene: -; clone size: -; CDR3 DNA: TGTGCCAGCAGCTTAGGTATCAGATCCTACGAGCAGTACTTC; CDR3 protein: CASSLGIRSYEQYF
V gene: TRBV5-5; J gene: TRBJ1-2; D gene: -; clone size: -; CDR3 DNA: TGTGCCAGCAGCTCAGGACAGTACGGTGGCTACACCTTC; CDR3 protein: CASSSGQYGGYTF
V gene: TRBV15; J gene: TRBJ1-5; D gene: -; clone size: -; CDR3 DNA: TGTGCCACCAGCAGCTTAACCAGGGGTACGAATCAGCCCCAGCATTTT; CDR3 protein: CATSSLTRGTNQPQHF
V gene: TRBV24-1; J gene: TRBJ1-2; D gene: TRBD1; clone size: once; CDR3 DNA: TGTGCTACCGGACAGGACTATGGCTACACCTTC; CDR3 protein: CATGQDYGYTF
V gene: TRBV7-2; J gene: TRBJ2-3; D gene: -; clone size: -; CDR3 DNA: TGTGCCAGCAGCTCCCAGGGAGGCACAGATACGCAGTATTTT; CDR3 protein: CASSSQGGTDTQYF
V gene: TRBV19; J gene: TRBJ2-6; D gene: TRBD1; clone size: many; CDR3 DNA: TGTGCCAGTAGTTCCCGGGACAGGGGGCTTGGGGCCAACGTCCTGACTTTC; CDR3 protein: CASSSRDRGLGANVLTF
V gene: TRBV20-1; J gene: TRBJ1-2; D gene: TRBD1; clone size: many; CDR3 DNA: TGCAGTGCCAGGCCCGGGACAGGGGTTAACTATGGCTACACCTTC; CDR3 protein: CSARPGTGVNYGYTF
V gene: TRBV20-1; J gene: TRBJ2-7; D gene: -; clone size: many; CDR3 DNA: TGCAGTGCCTTCCTCGTGCGGGGTCCATCCGAGCAGTACTTC; CDR3 protein: CSAFLVRGPSEQYF
V gene: TRBV5-6; J gene: TRBJ1-1; D gene: TRBD1; clone size: -; CDR3 DNA: TGTGCCAGCAGCCCTATCCACAGGGGACCGAACACTGAAGCTTTCTTT; CDR3 protein: CASSPIHRGPNTEAFF